Each of the 9 T cell receptor beta chains below was sequenced from the same sample in a study of cytomegalovirus exposure and HLA in healthy donors. Sequencing was performed with immunoSEQ multiplex PCR; in TCRdb, only in-frame clones are kept and a portion is missing. The sample consists of around 71,000 clones, about 94% of them appearing once. Sequencing used PBMCs. The source is a man aged 18 to 30 in good health and CMV-seropositive.

A single count supports this clone. V usage is TRBV6-5 and J usage is TRBJ2-3; 11 bases fit TRBD2. Germline CDR1 and CDR2: MNHEY and SVGAGI. J gave up 5 bases and V 6 bases, and 7 bases lay outside the gene matches. This CDR3 is 15 amino acids long. The DNA of the CDR3 is TGTGCCAGCAGGGGAGGGACTAGCGGTGGAGATACGCAGTATTTT. It is translated as CASRGGTSGGDTQYF.

This clone was observed a handful of times. This chain uses TRBV5-1 with TRBJ2-1, with D tentatively TRBD1 (5 bases). Trimming left V 0 bases short and J 10 bases short, with 20 bases between. The CDR3 length is 16 residues. Per germline, CDR1 SGHRS and CDR2 YFSETQ. In DNA form, the CDR3 reads TGCGCCAGCAGCTTGGAGACGACAGCAGTCCCACGGGAGCAGTTCTTC. It encodes CASSLETTAVPREQFF.

The V gene is TRBV6-1, the J gene TRBJ1-2; TRBD1 agrees at 8 bases. The germline V gene has CDR1 MNHNS and CDR2 SASEGT. CDR3 length: 15 residues. V was clipped by 4 bases and J by 3 bases; unmatched bases: 7. The CDR3 nucleotides read TGTGCCAGCAGTGGCCCACAGGGGGTTCACTATGGCTACACCTTC. It translates to CASSGPQGVHYGYTF.

The chain has TRBV9 and TRBJ2-5; 7 nucleotides agree with TRBD1. The CDR3 loop spans 15 amino acids. Trimming cost V 3 bases and J 2 bases; bases outside gene matches: 7. Per the germline V gene, CDR1 is SGDLS and CDR2 is YYNGEE. In DNA, the CDR3 is TGTGCCAGCAGCGCGACAGGGATAATACAAGAGACCCAGTACTTC. Translating gives CASSATGIIQETQYF.

This clone was observed once. This chain joins TRBV5-4 and TRBJ2-2; 7 bases agree with TRBD1. V was clipped by 5 bases and J by 6 bases; unmatched bases: 7. Per the germline V gene, CDR1 is SGHNT and CDR2 is YYREEE (reference sequence). This CDR3 spans 14 amino acids. CDR3 nucleotides: TGTGCCAGCAGTCCGGACAGGCGACCCGGGGAGCTGTTTTTT. This translates into CASSPDRRPGELFF.

This sequence joins TRBV20-1 and TRBJ2-3, with D unclear. The ends were cut back, 2 bases at V and 2 bases at J, with 2 bases in the middle. Germline-derived CDR1 and CDR2 are DFQATT and SNEGSKA (reference sequence). This CDR3 has 11 amino acids. Here the CDR3 DNA reads TGCAGTGCTAGATACACAGATACGCAGTATTTT. Its protein is CSARYTDTQYF.

V usage is TRBV18 and J usage is TRBJ2-5; 9 bases fit TRBD2. The CDR3 is 17 amino acids. Trimming removed 3 bases from V and 5 bases from J; junction bases left unmatched: 13. Germline V gives CDR1 KGHSH, CDR2 LQKENI. CDR3 in DNA: TGTGCCAGCTCACCTTCCAGCGGGGGGCCAGTTGTTGAGACCCAGTACTTC. Translation gives CASSPSSGGPVVETQYF.

The chain is built from TRBV10-3 and TRBJ2-3; a possible D gene is TRBD2 (6 bases). This CDR3 region has 18 residues. CDR1 is ENHRY and CDR2 is SYGVKD in the germline V gene. V lost 8 bases, J lost 0 bases, and 24 bases lay in between. CDR3 residues: CAIGLGSGWGRSTDTQYF. The CDR3 DNA reads as TGTGCCATCGGACTGGGTAGCGGCTGGGGACGCAGCACAGATACGCAGTATTTT.

This chain connects TRBV4-1 to TRBJ1-5; maybe TRBD1 (5 bases). V lost 1 base and J lost 0, with 16 bases in between. This CDR3 region has 18 residues. CDR1 and CDR2 (germline): MGHRA, YSYEKL. The CDR3 loop reads CASSQVGPEYHSNQPQHF. Here the CDR3 DNA reads TGCGCCAGCAGCCAAGTGGGGCCCGAATATCATAGCAATCAGCCCCAGCATTTT.